The 25 T cell receptor beta chains in this list originate from one sample, sequenced in a study of T cell responses to AZD1222 COVID-19 vaccine. The protocol was immunoSEQ multiplex PCR, while the TCRdb copy is restricted to in-frame clones and leaves out a portion. The sample holds some 99,000 clones, roughly nine tenths seen once. The sequencing used peripheral blood, collected on day 0 of AZD1222 vaccination. All receptors come from an adult in good health.

The chain carries TRBV2 and TRBJ2-5, with a possible D match to TRBD1 (6 bases). Germline V gene lookup returns CDR1 SNHLY and CDR2 FYNNEI. The CDR3 has 14 residues. Trimming took off 4 bases at V and 1 base at J, with 10 bases between the two ends. In DNA, the CDR3 is TGTGCCAGCAGTGGGACAGCGTCCCAAGAGACCCAGTACTTC. Its translation is CASSGTASQETQYF.

The chain uses TRBV19 and TRBJ1-3; weak D call: TRBD1 (5 bases). Germline lookup yields CDR1 LNHDA and CDR2 SQIVND (reference sequence). The CDR3 is 16 residues long. Trimming shortened V by 5 bases and J by 0 bases, and 14 bases separated the two germline ends. CDR3 amino acids: CASSPQTATSGNTIYF. CDR3 in DNA: TGTGCCAGTAGTCCTCAGACAGCTACCTCTGGAAACACCATATATTTT.

The CDR3 sequence is CAISDPGTGGSDTQYF. The CDR3 DNA reads as TGTGCCATCAGTGACCCCGGGACAGGGGGATCAGATACGCAGTATTTT. The genes are TRBV10-3 and TRBJ2-3, with TRBD1 matching over 11 bases. The V gene end was trimmed by 3 bases and the J gene end by 4 bases; junction bases not matched to a gene: 6. Germline V gene lookup returns CDR1 ENHRY and CDR2 SYGVKD. CDR3 length equals 16 residues.

The chain employs TRBV4-2 and TRBJ1-2; TRBD1 might be the D (5 bases). The CDR3 consists of 14 residues. V was trimmed by 1 base and J by 3 bases, leaving 9 bases between them. Per the germline V gene, CDR1 is LGHNA and CDR2 is YNFKEQ. Here the CDR3 reads CASSQGRADYGYTF. As DNA, the CDR3 is TGTGCCAGCAGCCAAGGCAGGGCGGACTATGGCTACACCTTC.

V usage is TRBV7-9 and J usage is TRBJ2-5, with 9 positions matching TRBD2. The CDR3 extends over 16 amino acids. Germline V gives CDR1 SEHNR, CDR2 FQNEAQ (reference sequence). The junction had 11 bases not matched to a gene; V was cut back by 5 bases and J by 4 bases. CDR3 protein: CASSPRLAGNRETQYF. The DNA of the CDR3 is TGTGCCAGCAGCCCACGCCTAGCGGGGAATAGAGAGACCCAGTACTTC.

The V call is TRBV19, the J call TRBJ1-2; TRBD1 matches at 7 bases. V was pared by 5 bases and J by 7 bases, with 7 bases of the junction left unmatched. Per the germline V gene, CDR1 is LNHDA and CDR2 is SQIVND (reference sequence). The CDR3 covers 13 residues. CDR3 in DNA: TGTGCCAGTAGTTCGACAGGGATAGGTGGCTACACCTTC. Its protein is CASSSTGIGGYTF.

This chain links TRBV7-9 with TRBJ2-2; no clear D. This CDR3 spans 16 amino acids. The V gene's germline CDR1 is SEHNR and CDR2 FQNEAQ (reference sequence). The V and J ends lost 2 bases and 6 bases respectively, with 16 bases between them. Here the CDR3 DNA reads TGTGCCAGCAGCTTACAGGCGGCCTTGGGCGCCGGGGAGCTGTTTTTT. Its translation: CASSLQAALGAGELFF.

This sequence joins TRBV4-1 and TRBJ1-3; perhaps TRBD1 as D (5 bases). From germline, CDR1 is MGHRA and CDR2 YSYEKL. Trimming pared 6 bases from V and 4 bases from J, leaving 16 bases between. The CDR3 runs 15 residues. The DNA of the CDR3 is TGCGCCAGCAGGAGGGGACCCTCGGAGGGAAACACCATATATTTT. This sequence encodes CASRRGPSEGNTIYF.

V is TRBV25-1 and J is TRBJ2-7; 13 bases align to TRBD2. This CDR3 region has 13 residues. The germline V gene has CDR1 MGHDK and CDR2 SYGVNS. V was pared by 6 bases and J by 4 bases, with 0 bases of the junction left unmatched. Written as DNA, the CDR3 is TGTGCCAGCAGGACTAGCGGGAGGTACGAGCAGTACTTC. This translates into CASRTSGRYEQYF.

The chain has TRBV6-5 and TRBJ2-5; a possible D gene is TRBD1 (5 bases). V shed 0 bases and J shed 2 bases, with 7 bases lying between them. Germline assignment: CDR1 MNHEY and CDR2 SVGAGI. The CDR3 extends over 14 amino acids. The CDR3: CASSYSGQQETQYF. Written as DNA, the CDR3 is TGTGCCAGCAGTTACTCGGGGCAACAAGAGACCCAGTACTTC.

J is TRBJ2-1 and V is TRBV3-1 (or the pseudogene TRBV3-2); 10 bases map to TRBD2. The CDR3 sequence is 15 residues long. Germline V gene sequence: CDR1 LGHDT, CDR2 YNNKEL (reference sequence). The V and J ends lost 5 bases and 9 bases, in that order; junction bases with no gene match: 10. The CDR3 sequence is CASSVGEREGAEQFF. Here the CDR3 DNA reads TGTGCCAGCAGCGTTGGAGAGCGGGAGGGGGCTGAGCAGTTCTTC.

This chain joins TRBV25-1 and TRBJ1-3, with 7 positions matching TRBD1. Losses at the gene ends were 4 bases for V and 4 bases for J; bases not matched to a gene: 1. Looked up from germline, CDR1 is MGHDK and CDR2 is SYGVNS. The CDR3 is made up of 13 amino acids. DNA of the CDR3: TGTGCCAGCAGTGGAGGGGGCGGAAACACCATATATTTT. Amino acid sequence: CASSGGGGNTIYF.

The chain joins TRBV5-6 to TRBJ2-2, with 10 bases fitting TRBD1. This CDR3 comprises 15 residues. After removal of 4 bases from V and 7 bases from J, the junction contained 7 bases not matched to a gene. The germline CDR1 and CDR2 sequences are SGHDT and YYEEEE. CDR3 in DNA: TGTGCCAGCAGCCTCGAGGGACAGGGGATCGGGGAGCTGTTTTTT. Translating gives CASSLEGQGIGELFF.

The CDR3 DNA reads TGTGCCACCAGTGATTTGAAGGGCTACACCTTC. Translating it yields CATSDLKGYTF. The chain couples TRBV24-1 to TRBJ1-2, with D unresolved. Trimming pared 0 bases from V and 8 bases from J, leaving 3 bases between. This CDR3 has 11 residues. CDR1 and CDR2 from the germline V gene are KGHDR and SFDVKD.

This rearrangement joins TRBV6-2 or TRBV6-3 to TRBJ2-2; 7 bases match TRBD1. This CDR3 spans 14 amino acids. Germline V gene data show CDR1 as MNHEY and CDR2 as SVGEGT. Germline trimming cut 4 bases from V and 6 bases from J; bases unmatched to any gene: 5. The CDR3 reads CASSFGTVAGELFF. CDR3 DNA sequence: TGTGCCAGCAGTTTCGGGACAGTCGCCGGGGAGCTGTTTTTT.

V usage is TRBV12-5 and J usage is TRBJ1-4, with 8 bases matching TRBD1. CDR1 is LGHNT, CDR2 FRNRAP, per germline. With 5 bases clipped from V and 10 bases from J, the junction kept 6 bases outside the gene matches. The CDR3 is 13 residues long. The CDR3 sequence is CASGPEQGVKLFF. In nucleotides, the CDR3 is TGTGCTAGTGGTCCAGAACAGGGGGTAAAACTGTTTTTT. The full variable domain, rest sourced from reference TRBV12-5 and TRBJ1-4, is DARVTQTPRHKVTEMGQEVTMRCQPILGHNTVFWYRQTMMQGLELLAYFRNRAPLDDSGMPKDRFSAEMPDATLATLKIQPSEPRDSAVYFCASGPEQGVKLFFGSGTQLSVL.

This sequence joins TRBV6-4 and TRBJ2-1; 10 bases match TRBD2. The length of the CDR3 is 17 residues. Trimming at V came to 5 bases and at J to 5 bases, leaving 12 bases not matched to a gene. CDR1 is MRHNA and CDR2 is SNTAGT in the germline V gene. The CDR3 DNA is TGTGCCAGCAGTCCAGATATAGCGGGAGGTGAAGACAATGAGCAGTTCTTC. Its translation is CASSPDIAGGEDNEQFF.

CDR3 nucleotides: TGTGCCTGGAGTGGTCGGGGGGTGGGGACAACTAATGAAAAACTGTTTTTT. Translated: CAWSGRGVGTTNEKLFF. The J gene is TRBJ1-4, the V gene TRBV30, with D perhaps matching TRBD1 (5 bases). Trimming left V 1 base short and J 0 bases short, with 15 bases between. The CDR3 loop spans 17 amino acids. The germline gives CDR1 GTSNPN, CDR2 SVGIG (reference sequence).

The V and J genes are TRBV6-2 or TRBV6-3 and TRBJ1-4; D is ambiguous. The CDR3 consists of 16 residues. V was cut by 4 bases and J by 4 bases, with 16 bases left in between. Per germline, CDR1 MNHEY and CDR2 SVGEGT. The CDR3 loop is CASSSRRTEDNEKLFF. CDR3 DNA sequence: TGTGCCAGCAGTTCCAGGAGGACGGAAGATAATGAAAAACTGTTTTTT.

The chain has TRBV2 and TRBJ1-1; D might be TRBD1 (5 bases). Germline V lookup: CDR1 SNHLY, CDR2 FYNNEI. Trimming took 6 bases from V and 3 from J, leaving 23 bases between them. The CDR3 extends over 17 amino acids. The DNA of the CDR3 is TGTGCCAGCAGAGCGATCCCCGGGACGGACAAATACACTGAAGCTTTCTTT. Its protein is CASRAIPGTDKYTEAFF.

This chain joins TRBV7-2 and TRBJ1-4; TRBD1 is a possible D gene (6 bases). Germline V lookup: CDR1 SGHTA, CDR2 FQGNSA. The length of the CDR3 is 14 residues. Between the trimmed V and J ends, which lost 1 base and 8 bases, there was a span of 11 bases. In nucleotides, the CDR3 is TGTGCCAGCAGCTTAGTAGGGGGGTGGGAAAAACTGTTTTTT. Protein product: CASSLVGGWEKLFF.

For the CDR3, the DNA is TGTGCCAGTAGTACCAGGCCGAACACTGAAGCTTTCTTT. Translating it yields CASSTRPNTEAFF. This sequence joins TRBV19 and TRBJ1-1; D uncertain. The germline V gene encodes CDR1 LNHDA and CDR2 SQIVND (reference sequence). Trimming took off 4 bases at V and 1 base at J, with 7 bases between the two ends. The CDR3 spans 13 residues. The full variable domain, completed using reference TRBV19 and TRBJ1-1, is DGGITQSPKYLFRKEGQNVTLSCEQNLNHDAMYWYRQDPGQGLRLIYYSQIVNDFQKGDIAEGYSVSREKKESFPLTVTSAQKNPTAFYLCASSTRPNTEAFFGQGTRLTVV.

The rearrangement uses TRBV18 and TRBJ2-6; D not resolved. Germline values: CDR1 KGHSH, CDR2 LQKENI. The CDR3 has 16 amino acids. The V end lost 0 bases, the J end lost 0 bases, and 6 bases lay between the germline ends. The CDR3 region is CASSPPARSGANVLTF. The CDR3 DNA is TGTGCCAGCTCACCACCGGCCCGCTCTGGGGCCAACGTCCTGACTTTC.

In its sample, this clone was seen a few times. The rearrangement joins TRBV27 to TRBJ1-6, with 7 nucleotides matching TRBD1. This CDR3 has 16 residues. Germline CDR1 is MNHEY and CDR2 is SMNVEV (reference sequence). V lost 5 bases, J lost 0 bases, and 4 bases stayed unmatched. The chain's CDR3 is CASSRDSRSYNSPLHF. CDR3 nucleotide sequence: TGTGCCAGCAGTAGGGACAGCCGCTCCTATAATTCACCCCTCCACTTT.

The chain combines TRBV4-1 with TRBJ1-1; 9 nucleotides align to TRBD1. Trimming took 4 bases from V and 3 from J; bases not matched to a gene: 3. Germline V lookup: CDR1 MGHRA, CDR2 YSYEKL. This CDR3 is built from 14 residues. The CDR3 DNA follows: TGCGCCAGCAGCCTACAGGGGGCGGACACTGAAGCTTTCTTT. Translation gives CASSLQGADTEAFF.